This record concerns one T cell receptor beta chain sequence. Its cognate antigen is unknown. Gene names refer to mouse genes. The CDR3 is cut off 1 residue early in the read; its end comes from the germline J gene. This entry belongs to a study of tissue T cells after allogeneic stem cell transplantation. General observations from the study: Anatomically similar tissues had similar TCR repertoires within each patient.

This CDR3 contains 14 residues. The germline V gene has CDR1 SGHND and CDR2 FRSKSL. Trimming pared 3 bases from V and 4 bases from J, leaving 11 bases between. Time point indicated: mouse harvest day 7 after allogeneic transplant. The graft held 10^6 splenic CD5+ T cells and 10^7 T-cell-depleted bone marrow cells. This mouse GVHD model was MHC-mismatched B6 to BALB/c, profiled day 7 or 14. Clones were sequenced by immunoSEQ multiplex PCR, and TCRdb holds only the in-frame ones, with some missing. Found here are about 10,000 clones, about half of them singletons; the top ten hold 6% to 8%. This clonotype was sampled from a female BALB/c mouse given C57BL/6 T cells with graft-versus-host disease after an allogeneic hematopoietic cell transplant. The genes are TRBV15 and TRBJ2-5, with D possibly TRBD2 on 6 matching bases. The sample comprised gut tissue. The CDR3 bases that were read are TGTGCCAGCAGTTTCTTACTGGGAGAAGACACCCAGTAC. Translated, it gives CASSFLLGEDTQY. The whole CDR3 protein is CASSFLLGEDTQYF.